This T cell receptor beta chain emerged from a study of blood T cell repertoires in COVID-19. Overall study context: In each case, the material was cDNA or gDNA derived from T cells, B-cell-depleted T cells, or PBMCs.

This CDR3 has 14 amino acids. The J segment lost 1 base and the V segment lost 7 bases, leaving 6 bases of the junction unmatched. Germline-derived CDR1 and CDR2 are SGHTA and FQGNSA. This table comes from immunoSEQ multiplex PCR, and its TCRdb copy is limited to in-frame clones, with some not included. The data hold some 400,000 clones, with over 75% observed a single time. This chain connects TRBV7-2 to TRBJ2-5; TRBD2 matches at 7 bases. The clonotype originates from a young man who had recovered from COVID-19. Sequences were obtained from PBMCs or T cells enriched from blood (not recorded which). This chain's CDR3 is CASTPSGAQETQYF. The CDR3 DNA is TGTGCCAGCACTCCCAGCGGGGCCCAAGAGACCCAGTACTTC.